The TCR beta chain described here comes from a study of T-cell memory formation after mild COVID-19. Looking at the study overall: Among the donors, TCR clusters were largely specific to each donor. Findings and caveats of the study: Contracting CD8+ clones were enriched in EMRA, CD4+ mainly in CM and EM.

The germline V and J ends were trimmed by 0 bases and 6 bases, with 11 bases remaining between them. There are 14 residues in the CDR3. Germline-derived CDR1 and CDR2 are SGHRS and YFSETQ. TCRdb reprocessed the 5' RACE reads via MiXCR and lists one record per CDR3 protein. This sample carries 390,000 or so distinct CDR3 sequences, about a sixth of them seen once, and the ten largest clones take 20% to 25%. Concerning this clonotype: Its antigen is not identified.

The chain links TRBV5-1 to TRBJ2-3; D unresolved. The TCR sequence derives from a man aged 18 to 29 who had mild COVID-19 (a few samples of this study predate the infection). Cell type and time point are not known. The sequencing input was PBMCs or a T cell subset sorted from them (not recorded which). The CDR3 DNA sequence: TGCGCCAGCAGCTTGGAGGATCTACGGGATACGCAGTATTTT. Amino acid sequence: CASSLEDLRDTQYF.